Following are 28 T cell receptor beta chains from one sample sequenced in a study of monozygotic twins with inflammatory bowel disease. Reanalyzing the 5' RACE reads, TCRdb keeps one entry per CDR3 protein, without DNA. This repertoire includes around 450,000 distinct CDR3 sequences. Specimen: blood. The receptors were gathered from a human donor with ulcerative colitis or Crohn's disease, or a healthy co-twin of an affected twin (not recorded which).

The J gene is TRBJ1-2, the V gene TRBV4-2. The length of the CDR3 is 13 residues. The germline V gene has CDR1 LGHNA and CDR2 YNFKEQ. The CDR3 loop reads CASSPDGPRGYTF.

CDR3 residues: CASSPSGTSGVYNEQFF. The chain uses TRBV7-8 and TRBJ2-1; checking the TCRdb D call of TRBD2 is not possible without DNA. Germline CDR1 SGHVS, CDR2 FQNEAQ. The CDR3 sequence is 17 residues long.

CDR3 sequence reads: CASSYWDRVADTQYF. The V and J genes are TRBV6-2 or TRBV6-3 and TRBJ2-3; TCRdb calls TRBD1, which cannot be checked without DNA. CDR1 and CDR2 from the germline V gene are MNHEY and SVGEGT. This CDR3 has 15 amino acids.

The chain is built from TRBV12-3 or TRBV12-4 and TRBJ2-3. The CDR3 spans 12 residues. CDR3 amino acids: CASRSSADTQYF.

This chain connects TRBV7-2 to TRBJ1-6. In germline, CDR1 is SGHTA, CDR2 FQGNSA. The CDR3 sequence is 15 residues long. The CDR3 is CASSLDRNLGSPLHF.

The V gene is TRBV7-3, the J gene TRBJ2-5. CDR3 length: 13 amino acids. Germline V gives CDR1 SGHTA, CDR2 FQGTGA. This chain's CDR3 is CASSPGPGGTQYF.

The chain uses TRBV30 and TRBJ2-2. Germline-derived CDR1 and CDR2 are GTSNPN and SVGIG (reference sequence). The CDR3 sequence is 15 residues long. CDR3 sequence reads: CAWHSYEADTGELFF.

This chain's CDR3 is CASSLLQNYGYTF. The rearrangement uses TRBV7-9 and TRBJ1-2. CDR1 is SEHNR, CDR2 FQNEAQ, per germline (reference sequence). This CDR3 has 13 residues.

The chain carries TRBV29-1 and TRBJ2-1; TCRdb selects TRBD1, and the lack of DNA leaves this call unchecked. Germline V gene sequence: CDR1 SQVTM, CDR2 ANQGSEA. The CDR3 consists of 13 residues. The CDR3 sequence: CSVDGGTGGEQFF.

The genes are TRBV10-3 and TRBJ2-3; there is no DNA to check the TCRdb D call of TRBD2. CDR1 ENHRY and CDR2 SYGVKD come from the germline V gene. The CDR3 sequence is 14 residues long. This CDR3 is CAITSGGAADTQYF.

The chain carries TRBV18 and TRBJ1-5; lacking DNA, the TRBD1 call made by TCRdb goes unchecked. CDR1 is KGHSH and CDR2 is LQKENI in the germline V gene. The CDR3 loop spans 13 amino acids. CDR3 residues: CASSERGSQPQHF.

The rearrangement uses TRBV7-2 and TRBJ2-1; TCRdb gives TRBD2 as the D gene, but with no DNA this cannot be confirmed. Germline CDR1 is SGHTA and CDR2 is FQGNSA. CDR3 length: 15 amino acids. The CDR3 loop is CASSESGGGGNEQFF.

The rearrangement uses TRBV4-2 and TRBJ2-3; TCRdb's D call of TRBD1 is untestable without DNA. The CDR3 has 17 residues. Germline V gene sequence: CDR1 LGHNA, CDR2 YNFKEQ. The CDR3 reads CASSQGGAYLPTDTQYF.

This chain links TRBV20-1 with TRBJ1-2. Germline CDR1 and CDR2: DFQATT and SNEGSKA (reference sequence). This CDR3 is 13 amino acids long. The CDR3 is CSANDSPQDGYTF.

The chain is built from TRBV5-1 and TRBJ2-2; the D call from TCRdb, TRBD2, cannot be confirmed without DNA. Germline V gene data show CDR1 as SGHRS and CDR2 as YFSETQ. The CDR3 contains 16 residues. CDR3: CASSLSGGTDTGELFF.

The genes are TRBV4-3 and TRBJ2-1. This CDR3 has 13 amino acids. Per the germline V gene, CDR1 is LGHNA and CDR2 is YSLEER. CDR3 loop: CASSQGWDGVQFF.

This sequence joins TRBV5-1 and TRBJ1-1; the D call of TRBD1 rests on TCRdb alone, since no DNA is present to check it. The germline gives CDR1 SGHRS, CDR2 YFSETQ. The CDR3 has 13 residues. The CDR3 loop reads CASSVTGNTEAFF.

The rearrangement joins TRBV27 to TRBJ2-2. There are 12 residues in the CDR3. The germline V gene encodes CDR1 MNHEY and CDR2 SMNVEV (reference sequence). The CDR3 here is CASSSTPGELFF.

The chain joins TRBV11-2 to TRBJ1-2. The germline V gene has CDR1 SGHAT and CDR2 FQNNGV. This CDR3 has 17 residues. The CDR3 region is CASSLDEVDAFASGYTF.

V gene TRBV11-2 combines with J gene TRBJ1-5. CDR3 size: 13 residues. Germline V gene data show CDR1 as SGHAT and CDR2 as FQNNGV. Here the CDR3 reads CASSQGWDQPQHF.

The chain couples TRBV20-1 to TRBJ1-2; the D call of TRBD1 rests on TCRdb alone, since no DNA is present to check it. The germline V gene has CDR1 DFQATT and CDR2 SNEGSKA (reference sequence). The CDR3 totals 14 residues. The CDR3 region is CSARGQGNPYGYTF.

Here the CDR3 reads CASTPLGGGYGYTF. The chain carries TRBV12-3 or TRBV12-4 and TRBJ1-2; TCRdb calls TRBD1, which cannot be checked without DNA. The CDR3 loop spans 14 amino acids.

This rearrangement joins TRBV14 to TRBJ2-1. This CDR3 contains 15 residues. Germline loops: CDR1 SGHDN, CDR2 FVKESK. CDR3 sequence: CASSPSRASYNEQFF.

The CDR3 is CSAEGLAGFQETQYF. The V gene is TRBV29-1, the J gene TRBJ2-5; the TCRdb D gene call, TRBD2, has no DNA to confirm it. This CDR3 is 15 amino acids long. Germline CDR1 is SQVTM and CDR2 is ANQGSEA.

The chain carries TRBV7-6 and TRBJ2-1. Per the germline V gene, CDR1 is SGHVS and CDR2 is FNYEAQ. The CDR3 length is 16 residues. CDR3 loop: CASSLATGGFDNEQFF.

This chain links TRBV20-1 with TRBJ1-1; checking the TCRdb D call of TRBD1 is not possible without DNA. This CDR3 has 13 amino acids. Looked up from germline, CDR1 is DFQATT and CDR2 is SNEGSKA (reference sequence). This CDR3 is CSARTVENTEAFF.

CDR3 region: CASSYSGPDQPQHF. The chain joins TRBV6-2 or TRBV6-3 to TRBJ1-5. There are 14 residues in the CDR3. The germline V gene has CDR1 MNHEY and CDR2 SVGEGT.

The chain has TRBV3-1 and TRBJ1-2; TCRdb designates TRBD1, a call that cannot be tested without DNA. CDR1 and CDR2 from the germline V gene are LGHDT and YNNKEL (reference sequence). This CDR3 comprises 14 residues. This CDR3 reads CASSGKGNNYGYTF.